This passage covers 23 T cell receptor beta chains from one sample sequenced in a study of vaccination effects on CD4 cells after COVID-19 (dated by TCRdb to between 2021 and 2024). In the ViraFEST assay, PBMC were stimulated with viral peptide pools, and TCR sequencing was then used to find antigen-specific CD4+ T cell clonotypes based on their expansion. After 10 to 11 days of culture, CD4+ T cells were isolated with the EasySep CD4+ T cell isolation kit. Two doses of either the BNT162b2 or the mRNA-1273 mRNA SARS-CoV-2 vaccine were administered to participants. Libraries came from the immunoSEQ multiplex PCR assay. TCRdb stores this immuneACCESS table with in-frame sequences only. Part of the clones is absent; in the studies checked, under half of the shortfall reflects unresolved V genes, and no reason is known for the rest. A total of roughly 70,000 clones appear in this sample, approximately 76% of them only once. The ten largest make up approximately 0.95% of the sample.

Antigens for these TCRs are unknown. The material sequenced was CD4+ T cells from PBMCs cultured with HCoV-OC43 spike peptides, taken after COVID-19 vaccination. The sample's cell subset or site label, in plain terms: HCoV-OC43 spike overlapping peptide pool stimulation. Receptors originate from a human donor who received a COVID-19 vaccine.

The rearrangement links TRBV10-3 to TRBJ2-5; D possibly corresponds to TRBD2 (7 bases). The CDR3 has 14 residues. The V end lost 7 bases, the J end lost 5 bases, and 17 bases lay between the germline ends. Germline V gives CDR1 ENHRY, CDR2 SYGVKD. DNA of the CDR3: TGTGCCATCAAAGGAGCAGGGGAGGGGGAGACCCAGTACTTC. Translation: CAIKGAGEGETQYF.

This clone is a singleton in its sample. The chain combines TRBV24-1 with TRBJ2-5; D call uncertain. V lost 4 bases and J 5 bases, leaving 7 bases between the germline ends. The CDR3 is made up of 12 amino acids. Looked up from germline, CDR1 is KGHDR and CDR2 is SFDVKD. CDR3 amino acids: CATSDPRETQYF. The CDR3 bases are TGTGCCACCAGTGACCCGAGGGAGACCCAGTACTTC.

The chain couples TRBV4-1 to TRBJ2-1; D assignment may be TRBD1 or TRBD2 (5 bases each). Trimming took off 3 bases at V and 3 bases at J, with 9 bases between the two ends. The CDR3 consists of 14 residues. Germline V lookup: CDR1 MGHRA, CDR2 YSYEKL. In DNA form, the CDR3 reads TGCGCCAGCAGCCAGGGGGTGGGCTACAATGAGCAGTTCTTC. Its protein product is CASSQGVGYNEQFF.

This chain connects TRBV6-6 to TRBJ1-2; TRBD1 is a possible D gene (6 bases). There are 13 residues in the CDR3. V was shortened by 6 bases and J by 9 bases, with 17 bases between the two germline ends. Germline CDR1 reads MNHNY; CDR2 reads SVGAGI (reference sequence). DNA of the CDR3: TGTGCCAGCAGCCGGAACAGGGCGGATAGCTACACCTTC. This encodes CASSRNRADSYTF.

The chain is built from TRBV6-2 or TRBV6-3 and TRBJ2-7; perhaps TRBD1 as D (5 bases). This CDR3 region has 16 residues. Trimming removed 0 bases at V and 8 bases at J, with 20 bases between. CDR1 and CDR2 (germline): MNHEY, SVGEGT. The CDR3 is CASSYSSGRVLEQQYV. Written as DNA, the CDR3 is TGTGCCAGCAGTTACTCGAGTGGCAGGGTCCTCGAACAGCAGTACGTC.

The V gene is TRBV7-7, the J gene TRBJ2-1; 8 positions match TRBD2. V trimming: 1 base; J trimming: 8 bases; junction bases outside the gene matches: 4. Germline CDR1 SSHAT, CDR2 FNYEAQ (reference sequence). There are 14 residues in the CDR3. The CDR3 region has the DNA TGTGCCAGCAGCTTAGGTCGGGGGGGCGATGAGCAGTTCTTC. Translation: CASSLGRGGDEQFF.

This chain joins TRBV4-3 and TRBJ1-2; no clear D. The CDR3 runs 15 residues. With 0 bases removed from V and 4 bases from J, the gap between germline ends came to 12 bases. Germline V gene data show CDR1 as LGHNA and CDR2 as YSLEER. The CDR3 DNA is TGCGCCAGCAGCCAAGATCGGGCGGGTTCCTATGGCTACACCTTC. Its translation: CASSQDRAGSYGYTF.

This chain links TRBV7-2 with TRBJ2-5, with TRBD2 identical over 12 bases. The CDR3 has 14 amino acids. Germline CDR1 is SGHTA and CDR2 is FQGNSA. V trimming: 3 bases; J trimming: 4 bases; junction bases outside the gene matches: 0. This CDR3 reads CASSLTSGGETQYF. CDR3 nucleotides: TGTGCCAGCAGCTTGACTAGCGGGGGAGAGACCCAGTACTTC.

The chain couples TRBV5-1 to TRBJ2-3; TRBD1 is a possible D gene (5 bases). Germline V CDR1 and CDR2: SGHRS, YFSETQ. The CDR3 loop spans 13 amino acids. V lost 3 bases to trimming and J lost 0 bases, with 5 bases between them. The CDR3 here is CASSWGSTDTQYF. The CDR3 bases are TGCGCCAGCAGCTGGGGCAGCACAGATACGCAGTATTTT.

This sequence joins TRBV5-5 and TRBJ2-4; TRBD2 aligns across 13 bases. V was clipped by 4 bases and J by 12 bases; unmatched bases: 4. Germline V gene lookup returns CDR1 SGHKS and CDR2 YYEKEE (reference sequence). The CDR3 length is 13 residues. The CDR3 DNA reads as TGTGCCAGCAGCCCCGGGACTAGCGGGGCTCAGTACTTC. Translated, it gives CASSPGTSGAQYF.

V and J are TRBV4-1 and TRBJ1-2; unclear D gene. V was shortened by 0 bases and J by 5 bases, with 4 bases between the two germline ends. The CDR3 totals 12 residues. Per germline, CDR1 MGHRA and CDR2 YSYEKL. CDR3 bases: TGCGCCAGCAGCCAAGAGGGATATGGCTACACCTTC. Amino acids: CASSQEGYGYTF.

In its sample, this clone was seen once. J is TRBJ1-1 and V is TRBV7-8; TRBD1 is a possible D gene (6 bases). This CDR3 comprises 13 residues. The germline V gene encodes CDR1 SGHVS and CDR2 FQNEAQ. V was clipped by 7 bases and J by 3 bases, with 12 bases between them. The CDR3: CASIGGLDTEAFF. CDR3 DNA sequence: TGTGCCAGCATCGGGGGGCTGGACACTGAAGCTTTCTTT. The complete variable domain, with remaining parts taken from reference TRBV7-8 and TRBJ1-1, reads GAGVSQSPRYKVAKRGQDVALRCDPISGHVSLFWYQQALGQGPEFLTYFQNEAQLDKSGLPSDRFFAERPEGSVSTLKIQRTQQEDSAVYLCASIGGLDTEAFFGQGTRLTVV.

The sample holds a few counts of this clone. J is TRBJ1-5 and V is TRBV5-8; 11 nucleotides agree with TRBD1. In germline, CDR1 is SGHTS, CDR2 YDEGEE. V lost 7 bases, J lost 6 bases, and 6 bases stayed unmatched. The CDR3 loop spans 14 amino acids. The CDR3, as DNA: TGTGCCAGCTACATCGGGACAGGGGGTCAGCCCCAGCATTTT. Its translation is CASYIGTGGQPQHF.

The V call is TRBV6-5, the J call TRBJ1-3; TRBD1 matches 8 bases. V shed 5 bases, J shed 2 bases, and the junction held 5 bases outside the gene matches. Germline V gene data show CDR1 as MNHEY and CDR2 as SVGAGI. This CDR3 has 15 residues. CDR3 region: CASSRQGSTGNTIYF. As DNA, the CDR3 is TGTGCCAGCAGTAGACAGGGGAGCACTGGAAACACCATATATTTT.

The chain employs TRBV18 and TRBJ2-7, with 8 bases fitting TRBD2. V trimming: 4 bases; J trimming: 5 bases; junction bases outside the gene matches: 4. The CDR3 loop spans 13 amino acids. Germline V CDR1 and CDR2: KGHSH, LQKENI. CDR3 amino acids: CASSRAGGNEQYV. The CDR3 nucleotides read TGTGCCAGCTCACGTGCGGGGGGCAACGAGCAGTACGTC.

J is TRBJ2-1 and V is TRBV12-3 or TRBV12-4; TRBD2 might be the D (5 bases). This CDR3 has 12 residues. Trimming removed 9 bases at V and 3 bases at J, with 9 bases between. CDR3 bases: TGTGCCAGTGAGGGAGACTACAATGAGCAGTTCTTC. Residues: CASEGDYNEQFF.

The V and J genes are TRBV30 and TRBJ1-1; a weak D match, TRBD1 (5 bases). This CDR3 is built from 14 residues. Germline V gene lookup returns CDR1 GTSNPN and CDR2 SVGIG (reference sequence). Trimming removed 3 bases at V and 1 base at J, with 12 bases between. CDR3 sequence: CAWSPGGSNTEAFF. For the CDR3, the DNA is TGTGCCTGGAGCCCGGGGGGTTCGAACACTGAAGCTTTCTTT.

The genes are TRBV24-1 and TRBJ1-4; weak D call: TRBD1 (5 bases). CDR3 length: 14 residues. V was pared by 4 bases and J by 8 bases, with 13 bases between. Germline-derived CDR1 and CDR2 are KGHDR and SFDVKD. CDR3 DNA: TGTGCCACCAGTGACCCGGGGGTCGGGGAAAAACTGTTTTTT. It is translated as CATSDPGVGEKLFF.

In this sample, this clone turned up a few times. This rearrangement joins TRBV18 to TRBJ1-5; TRBD1 matches at 8 bases. Germline loops: CDR1 KGHSH, CDR2 LQKENI. V dropped 2 bases and J dropped 2; count of bases not matched to a gene: 2. The CDR3 length is 15 residues. DNA for the CDR3: TGTGCCAGCTCACCAGGACAGGGCGGCAATCAGCCCCAGCATTTT. This gives the protein CASSPGQGGNQPQHF. Looking up the rest from reference TRBV18 and TRBJ1-5 gives the full variable domain: NAGVMQNPRHLVRRRGQEARLRCSPMKGHSHVYWYRQLPEEGLKFMVYLQKENIIDESGMPKERFSAEFPKEGPSILRIQQVVRGDSAAYFCASSPGQGGNQPQHFGDGTRLSIL.

In its sample, this clone was seen a few times. The chain links TRBV20-1 to TRBJ1-2, with 10 nucleotides matching TRBD1. This CDR3 contains 17 residues. V dropped 3 bases and J dropped 2; count of bases not matched to a gene: 12. CDR1 and CDR2 (germline): DFQATT, SNEGSKA (reference sequence). CDR3 in amino acids: CSASKSGTGASNYGYTF. CDR3 sequence (DNA): TGCAGTGCTAGTAAGTCCGGGACAGGGGCCTCCAACTATGGCTACACCTTC.

This clone was detected only once. The chain combines TRBV5-1 with TRBJ2-5, with 15 bases lining up with TRBD2. CDR3 size: 15 residues. The germline V gene has CDR1 SGHRS and CDR2 YFSETQ. V dropped 5 bases and J dropped 5; count of bases not matched to a gene: 4. CDR3 in DNA: TGCGCCAGCAGGACCGGGACTAGCGGGGGGGAGACCCAGTACTTC. It encodes CASRTGTSGGETQYF.

The V gene is TRBV29-1, the J gene TRBJ2-5; tentative D call: TRBD2 (5 bases). Germline V gene data show CDR1 as SQVTM and CDR2 as ANQGSEA. The germline V and J ends were trimmed by 3 bases and 4 bases, with 12 bases remaining between them. This CDR3 region has 13 residues. The CDR3 is CSVDRGLGETQYF. The CDR3 region has the DNA TGCAGCGTTGACAGAGGGTTGGGAGAGACCCAGTACTTC. The full variable domain, with the rest looked up from reference TRBV29-1 and TRBJ2-5, is SAVISQKPSRDICQRGTSLTIQCQVDSQVTMMFWYRQQPGQSLTLIATANQGSEATYESGFVIDKFPISRPNLTFSTLTVSNMSPEDSSIYLCSVDRGLGETQYFGPGTRLLVL.

V gene TRBV4-1 combines with J gene TRBJ1-1, with D perhaps TRBD1 (6 bases). V lost 2 bases and J lost 0, with 10 bases in between. The CDR3 has 15 residues. The germline gives CDR1 MGHRA, CDR2 YSYEKL. The CDR3 nucleotides read TGCGCCAGCAGCCAACTAGCAGGGGTGAACACTGAAGCTTTCTTT. Translated, it gives CASSQLAGVNTEAFF.